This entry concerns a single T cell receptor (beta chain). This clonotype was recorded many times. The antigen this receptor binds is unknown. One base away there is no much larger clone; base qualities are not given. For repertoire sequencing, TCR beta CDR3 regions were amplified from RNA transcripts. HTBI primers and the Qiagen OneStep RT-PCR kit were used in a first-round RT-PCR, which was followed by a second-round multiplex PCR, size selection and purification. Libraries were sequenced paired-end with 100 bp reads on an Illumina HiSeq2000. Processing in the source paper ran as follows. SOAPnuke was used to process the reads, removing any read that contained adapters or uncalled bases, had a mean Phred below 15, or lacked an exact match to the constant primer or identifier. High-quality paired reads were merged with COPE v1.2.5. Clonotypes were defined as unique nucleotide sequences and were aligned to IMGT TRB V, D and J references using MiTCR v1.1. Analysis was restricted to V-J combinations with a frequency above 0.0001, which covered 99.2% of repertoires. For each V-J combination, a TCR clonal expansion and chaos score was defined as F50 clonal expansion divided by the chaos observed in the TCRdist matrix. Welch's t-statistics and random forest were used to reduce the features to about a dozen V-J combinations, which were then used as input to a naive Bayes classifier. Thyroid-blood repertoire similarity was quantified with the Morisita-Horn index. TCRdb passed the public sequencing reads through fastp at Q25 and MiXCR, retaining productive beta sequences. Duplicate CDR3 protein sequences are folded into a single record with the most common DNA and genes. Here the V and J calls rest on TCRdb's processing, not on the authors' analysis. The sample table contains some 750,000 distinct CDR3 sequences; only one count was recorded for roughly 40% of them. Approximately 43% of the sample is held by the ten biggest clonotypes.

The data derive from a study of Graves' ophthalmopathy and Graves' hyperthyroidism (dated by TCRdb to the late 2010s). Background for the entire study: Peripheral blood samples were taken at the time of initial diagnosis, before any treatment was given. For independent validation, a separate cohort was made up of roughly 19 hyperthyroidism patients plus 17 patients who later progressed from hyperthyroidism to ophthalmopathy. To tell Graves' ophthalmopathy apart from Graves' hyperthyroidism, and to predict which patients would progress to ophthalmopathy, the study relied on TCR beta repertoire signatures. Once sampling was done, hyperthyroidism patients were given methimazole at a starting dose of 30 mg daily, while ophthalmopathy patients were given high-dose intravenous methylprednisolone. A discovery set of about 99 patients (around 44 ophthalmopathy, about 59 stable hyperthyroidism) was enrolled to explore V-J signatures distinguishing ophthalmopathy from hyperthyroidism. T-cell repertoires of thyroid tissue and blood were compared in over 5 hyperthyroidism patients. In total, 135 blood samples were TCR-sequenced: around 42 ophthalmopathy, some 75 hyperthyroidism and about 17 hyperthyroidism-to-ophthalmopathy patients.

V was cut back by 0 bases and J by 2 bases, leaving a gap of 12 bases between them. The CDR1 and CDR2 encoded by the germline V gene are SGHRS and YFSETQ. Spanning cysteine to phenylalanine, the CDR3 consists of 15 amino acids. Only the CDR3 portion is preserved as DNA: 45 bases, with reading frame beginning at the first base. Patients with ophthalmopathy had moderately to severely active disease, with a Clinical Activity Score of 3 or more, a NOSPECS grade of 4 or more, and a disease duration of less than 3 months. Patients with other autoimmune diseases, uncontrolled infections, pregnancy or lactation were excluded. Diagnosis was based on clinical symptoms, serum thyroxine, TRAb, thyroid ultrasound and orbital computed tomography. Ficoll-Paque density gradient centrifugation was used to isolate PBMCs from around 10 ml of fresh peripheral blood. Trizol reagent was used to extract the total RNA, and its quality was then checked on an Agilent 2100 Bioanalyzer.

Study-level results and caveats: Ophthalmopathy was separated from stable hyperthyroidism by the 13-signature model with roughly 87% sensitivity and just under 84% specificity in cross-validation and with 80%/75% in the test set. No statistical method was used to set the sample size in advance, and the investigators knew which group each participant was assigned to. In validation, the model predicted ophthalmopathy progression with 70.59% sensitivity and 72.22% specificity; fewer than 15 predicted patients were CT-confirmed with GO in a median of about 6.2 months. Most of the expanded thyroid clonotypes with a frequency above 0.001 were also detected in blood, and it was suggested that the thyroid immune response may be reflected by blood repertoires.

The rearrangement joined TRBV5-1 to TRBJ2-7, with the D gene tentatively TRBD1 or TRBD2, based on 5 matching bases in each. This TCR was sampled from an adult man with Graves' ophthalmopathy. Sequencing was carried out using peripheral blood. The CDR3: CASSLARDGPYEQYF. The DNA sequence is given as TGCGCCAGCAGCTTGGCTCGGGACGGACCCTACGAGCAGTACTTC. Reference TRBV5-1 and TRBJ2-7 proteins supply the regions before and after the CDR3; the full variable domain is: KAGVTQTPRYLIKTRGQQVTLSCSPISGHRSVSWYQQTPGQGLQFLFEYFSETQRNKGNFPGRFSGRQFSNSRSEMNVSTLELGDSALYLCASSLARDGPYEQYFGPGTRLTVT.